This T cell receptor beta chain was recorded in a study of cytomegalovirus exposure and HLA in healthy donors. PCR involved 60 Vbeta and 13 Jbeta primers. TCRdb's copy holds only in-frame clones and misses some; the assay was immunoSEQ multiplex PCR. The sample yields 75,000 to 90,000 clones, around 79% seen once. The clonotype comes from a male donor in good health and CMV-seropositive. The sample comprised PBMCs.

The CDR3 loop is CASSYRDSLYEQYF. The DNA of the CDR3 is TGTGCCAGCAGTTACCGGGACTCACTATACGAGCAGTACTTC. J is TRBJ2-7 and V is TRBV6-6, with D possibly being TRBD2 (6 bases). Germline V gene data show CDR1 as MNHNY and CDR2 as SVGAGI (reference sequence). Deletions cut 2 bases from V and 4 bases from J, with 12 bases between. This CDR3 is built from 14 residues.